The T cell receptor (beta chain) under discussion was sequenced for a study of OX40 agonist ivuxolimab in advanced cancers. In the study overall: Clinicians treated patients with ivuxolimab, an agonistic anti-OX40 (CD134) antibody. Partial responses were achieved by three patients, of whom one had hepatocellular carcinoma and two had cutaneous melanoma.

On this clone itself: One junction end disagrees with the germline gene, perhaps due to a read error.

Using immunoSEQ multiplex PCR, the repertoire was profiled, and TCRdb retains in-frame clones only, with some absent. The repertoire includes about 100,000 clones, about nine tenths of them detected once, and about 0.31% sits in the top ten. CDR3 size: 13 residues. The germline CDR1 and CDR2 sequences are MDHEN and SYDVKM. The sequencing used CD4+ or CD8+ T cells sorted from blood, collected in a trial of the OX40 agonist ivuxolimab. The chain carries TRBV28 and TRBJ2-5; 8 bases line up with TRBD1. This clonotype was sampled from an adult with an advanced solid tumor such as melanoma, head and neck, liver or kidney cancer. The CDR3 DNA is TGTGCCAGCAGTATCCCCCAGGGACAGGCCGAGAACTTC. Protein product: CASSIPQGQAENF. The variable domain in full, with the rest retrieved from reference TRBV28 and TRBJ2-5, is DVKVTQSSRYLVKRTGEKVFLECVQDMDHENMFWYRQDPGLGLRLIYFSYDVKMKEKGDIPEGYSVSREKKERFSLILESASTNQTSMYLCASSIPQGQAENFGPGTRLLVL.